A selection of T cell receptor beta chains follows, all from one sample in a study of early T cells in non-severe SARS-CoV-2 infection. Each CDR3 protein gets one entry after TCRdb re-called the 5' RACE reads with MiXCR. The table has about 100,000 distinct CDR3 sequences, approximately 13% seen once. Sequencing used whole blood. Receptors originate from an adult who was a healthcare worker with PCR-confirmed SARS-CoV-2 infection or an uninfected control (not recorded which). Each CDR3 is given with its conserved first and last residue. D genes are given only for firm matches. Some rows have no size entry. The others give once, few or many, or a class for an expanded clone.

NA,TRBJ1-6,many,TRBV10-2,TGCGCCAGACCCGACGGCAGGGGTGGAGGTTCACCCCTCCACTTT,CARPDGRGGGSPLHF
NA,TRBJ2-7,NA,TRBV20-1,TGCAGTGCTATTTGGGGACCCCAGTACGAGCAGTACTTC,CSAIWGPQYEQYF
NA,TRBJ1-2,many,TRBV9,TGTGCCAGCAGCCCTGGACAGAGTAATGGCTACACCTTC,CASSPGQSNGYTF
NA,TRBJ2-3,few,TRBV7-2,TGTGCCAGCAGCTTAGTCGAAACCCGAGCCCGGCATTTT,CASSLVETRARHF
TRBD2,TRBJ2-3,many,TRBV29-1,TGCAGCGTTGAGAGGGCGGGGGGGCCTGGAGATACGCAGTATTTT,CSVERAGGPGDTQYF
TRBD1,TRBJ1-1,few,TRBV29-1,TGCGGAGACCAGGGGGCGAACACTGAAGCTTTCTTT,CGDQGANTEAFF
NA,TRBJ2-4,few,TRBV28,TGTGCCAGCAGTTTAAGGCACCAAAACATTCAGTACTTC,CASSLRHQNIQYF
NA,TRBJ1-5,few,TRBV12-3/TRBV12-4,TGTGCCAGCAGATCCGGTGGGAATAGCAATCAGCCCCAGCATTTT,CASRSGGNSNQPQHF
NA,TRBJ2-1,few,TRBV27,TGTGCCAGCCGGGACAACTACAATGAGCAGTTCTTC,CASRDNYNEQFF
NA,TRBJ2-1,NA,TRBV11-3,TGTGTCAGCAGCTCCACGCACATAAGAGAGCAGTTCTTC,CVSSSTHIREQFF
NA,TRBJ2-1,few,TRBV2,TGTGCCAGCAGTCGTCGAGGTGGCCACAATGAGCAGTTCTTC,CASSRRGGHNEQFF
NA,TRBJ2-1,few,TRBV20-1,TGCAGTGCTAGAGTAATTGACCCAGCTAATGAGCAGTTCTTC,CSARVIDPANEQFF
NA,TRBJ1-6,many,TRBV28,TGTGCCAGCAGTACCCGGGACACACCAAGCTCCTATAATTCACCCCTCCACTTT,CASSTRDTPSSYNSPLHF
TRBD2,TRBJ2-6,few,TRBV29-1,TGCAGCGTCGAACTAGCGACTGGGGCCAACGTCCTGACTTTC,CSVELATGANVLTF
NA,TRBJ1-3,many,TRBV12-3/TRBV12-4,TGTGCCAGCAGCTCCACACAGGGCTCTGGAAACACCATATATTTT,CASSSTQGSGNTIYF
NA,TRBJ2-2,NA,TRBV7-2,TGTGCCAGCAGCGAACTGAGGGGGGCCGGGGAGCTGTTTTTT,CASSELRGAGELFF
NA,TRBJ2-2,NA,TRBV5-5,TGTGCCAGCAGCTTGGTGGGGTTCGCCGGGGAGCTGTTTTTT,CASSLVGFAGELFF
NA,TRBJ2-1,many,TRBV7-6,TGTGCCAGCAGCTCCAGGGGGGCCCCGACCGGGGATGAGCAGTTCTTC,CASSSRGAPTGDEQFF
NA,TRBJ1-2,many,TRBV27,TGTGCCAGCAGTTCCGGGACGGCCTATGGCTACACCTTC,CASSSGTAYGYTF
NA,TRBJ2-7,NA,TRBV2,TGTGCCAGCATCTCACCCGGGACGCTAGGAGAGGCTACCTACGAGCAGTACTTC,CASISPGTLGEATYEQYF
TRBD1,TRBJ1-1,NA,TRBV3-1,TGTGCCAGCAGCCAAGGGACAGGGCTGGGTGAAGCTTTCTTT,CASSQGTGLGEAFF
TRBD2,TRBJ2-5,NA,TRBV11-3,TGTGCCAGCAGCTCAGGACTAGCGGGGGGCCGAGAGACCCAGTACTTC,CASSSGLAGGRETQYF
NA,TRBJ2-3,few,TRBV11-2,TGTGCCAGCGGCCTACTATCAACTAGCACAGATACGCAGTATTTT,CASGLLSTSTDTQYF
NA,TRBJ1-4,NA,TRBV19,TGTGCCAGTAGTACGGACCCGACTAATGAAAAACTGTTTTTT,CASSTDPTNEKLFF
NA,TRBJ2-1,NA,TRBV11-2,TGTGCCAGCAGCTTACACAGGAGCTCCTACAATGAGCAGTTCTTC,CASSLHRSSYNEQFF
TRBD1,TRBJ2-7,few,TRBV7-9,TGTGCCAGCAGCTTGGGACAGGGGGGAGCCTACGAGCAGTACTTC,CASSLGQGGAYEQYF
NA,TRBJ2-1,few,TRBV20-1,TGCAGTGCTCCTCGCTTCCAGGGTGGTGAGCAGTTCTTC,CSAPRFQGGEQFF
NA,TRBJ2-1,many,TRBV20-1,TGCAGTGCTAGAGTCGTGAGGTGGTGGCGGGGGCTACGCAATGAGCAGTTCTTC,CSARVVRWWRGLRNEQFF
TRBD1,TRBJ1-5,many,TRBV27,TGTGCCAGCAGTTTATCGGGACAGGGGGCTTGGAGCAATCAGCCCCAGCATTTT,CASSLSGQGAWSNQPQHF
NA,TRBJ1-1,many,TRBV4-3,TGCGCCAGCAGCCAAGATCATCGCGGGGGGGTGAACACTGAAGCTTTCTTT,CASSQDHRGGVNTEAFF
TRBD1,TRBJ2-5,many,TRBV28,TGTGCCAGCAGTCCCCAGACAGGGTGGGTACAAGAGACCCAGTACTTC,CASSPQTGWVQETQYF
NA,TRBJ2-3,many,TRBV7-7,TGTGCTAGCAGCTCGGGACACGGCACAGATACGCAGTATTTT,CASSSGHGTDTQYF
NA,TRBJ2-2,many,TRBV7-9,TGTGCCAGCAGCTTAGTCGGGACGTCCGGGGAGCTGTTTTTT,CASSLVGTSGELFF
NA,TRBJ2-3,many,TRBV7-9,TGTGCCAGCAGCTGGGGAGAGCAGAGAGATACGCAGTATTTT,CASSWGEQRDTQYF
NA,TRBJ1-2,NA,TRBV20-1,TGCAGTGCTAACATCGGGGCCAAAGGCTACACCTTC,CSANIGAKGYTF
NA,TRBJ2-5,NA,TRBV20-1,TGCAGTGCTCCCAACCGGCCCGTAGAGACCCAGTACTTC,CSAPNRPVETQYF
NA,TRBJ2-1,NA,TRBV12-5,TGTGCTAGTGGTTTGGACCCGAGCTCCTACAATGAGCAGTTCTTC,CASGLDPSSYNEQFF
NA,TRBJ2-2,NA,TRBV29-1,TGCAGCGTTGAGGGGCACCCCGGGGAGCTGTTTTTT,CSVEGHPGELFF
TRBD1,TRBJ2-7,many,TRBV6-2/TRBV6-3,TGTGCCAGCAGAGAAGTAGGGACAGGCGAGCAGTACTTC,CASREVGTGEQYF
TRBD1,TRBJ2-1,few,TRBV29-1,TGCAGCGCCCGGGACAGGGGTTACAATGAGCAGTTCTTC,CSARDRGYNEQFF
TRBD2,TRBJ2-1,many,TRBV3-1,TGTGCCAGCAGCCAAGAACGCGTAGCGGGGTTTGAGCAGTTCTTC,CASSQERVAGFEQFF